Detailed here is one TCR beta chain. A library of TCRbeta sequences, prepared with unique molecular identifiers, was generated. TCRdb re-called the PCR reads through MiXCR, storing one row per CDR3 protein. The data show nearly 550,000 distinct CDR3 sequences, approximately 20% seen once. V was cut by 6 bases and J by 0 bases, with 18 bases left in between. CDR3 size: 17 residues. This sample is part of a study of T-cell reconstitution after alpha-beta-depleted transplantation in children. The chain links TRBV12-3 or TRBV12-4 to TRBJ2-4; D may be TRBD1 (5 bases). The sequencing here drew on PBMCs from the stem cell graft donor, taken from the stem cell graft. This TCR was recovered from a human donor who donated a stem cell graft to a child with acute lymphoblastic leukemia. The CDR3 bases are TGTGCCAGCAGCCTTACGACAGCTCTCCTAGCCAAAAACATTCAGTACTTC. This codes for CASSLTTALLAKNIQYF.